The 25 T cell receptor beta chains in this list originate from one sample, sequenced in a study of molecular identifiers for immune sequencing clone quantification. TCRdb used MiXCR to reprocess the PCR reads, holding one entry per CDR3 protein. The data contain some 320,000 distinct CDR3 sequences, over 20% of them singletons. Sequenced material: naive CD8+ T cells from blood, with Jurkat cell RNA spiked in. As for subset: FACS-sorted CD8+CD4-CCR7+CD45RA+ naive T cells. The receptor source for this set is a human donor in good health. Some libraries in this study had Jurkat cell RNA spiked in.

This clonotype was found a few times. The rearrangement joins TRBV19 to TRBJ2-4; D call uncertain. Trimming stripped 9 bases from V and 5 bases from J, with 11 bases between. CDR1 LNHDA and CDR2 SQIVND come from the germline V gene (reference sequence). CDR3 length: 12 residues. CDR3 nucleotide sequence: TGTGCCAGCGGACCGACCGAAAACATTCAGTACTTC. Protein product: CASGPTENIQYF. The full variable domain, rest sourced from reference TRBV19 and TRBJ2-4, is DGGITQSPKYLFRKEGQNVTLSCEQNLNHDAMYWYRQDPGQGLRLIYYSQIVNDFQKGDIAEGYSVSREKKESFPLTVTSAQKNPTAFYLCASGPTENIQYFGAGTRLSVL.

This chain connects TRBV20-1 to TRBJ2-7, with D perhaps being TRBD1 or TRBD2 (5 bases each). Germline-derived CDR1 and CDR2 are DFQATT and SNEGSKA (reference sequence). The CDR3 contains 17 residues. The V gene lost 0 bases and the J gene lost 0 bases, with 18 bases spanning the gap. CDR3 residues: CSARDGGGRSSSYEQYF. CDR3 nucleotide sequence: TGCAGTGCTAGAGATGGGGGTGGGCGTTCTTCCTCCTACGAGCAGTACTTC.

The chain recombines TRBV20-1 with TRBJ2-3; 16 bases align to TRBD2. The J segment lost 4 bases and the V segment lost 1 base, leaving 11 bases of the junction unmatched. CDR1 and CDR2 from the germline V gene are DFQATT and SNEGSKA (reference sequence). CDR3 length equals 19 residues. The CDR3 DNA sequence: TGCAGTGCTAGAGGTCTCGGGACTAGCGGGGGGGCGGTGGCAGATACGCAGTATTTT. As protein: CSARGLGTSGGAVADTQYF.

Notes on this clonotype: The junction differs from germline at one of its ends, possibly a read error. The chain has TRBV29-1 and TRBJ1-1; D gene unclear. The CDR3 is 13 amino acids. Germline CDR1 reads SQVTM; CDR2 reads ANQGSEA. DNA for the CDR3: TGCGGCACGAATCGACCGCTGAGCACTGGAGCTTTCTTT. Its protein product is CGTNRPLSTGAFF.

This clonotype was counted ten times or more. V usage is TRBV6-5 and J usage is TRBJ2-7, with D possibly being TRBD2 (5 bases). This CDR3 region has 13 residues. From germline, CDR1 is MNHEY and CDR2 SVGAGI. Trimming took 9 bases from V and 0 from J, leaving 12 bases between them. CDR3 protein: CASKSGNSYEQYF. Here the CDR3 DNA reads TGTGCCAGTAAGTCGGGAAACTCCTACGAGCAGTACTTC.

This clonotype has a handful of counts. The CDR3 is CASSEWGQGEWYTEAFF. The CDR3 DNA reads as TGTGCCAGCAGTGAATGGGGGCAGGGGGAGTGGTACACTGAAGCTTTCTTT. The gene calls are TRBV6-1 and TRBJ1-1; TRBD1 matches at 7 bases. The V and J ends lost 2 bases and 3 bases, in that order; junction bases with no gene match: 12. The CDR3 totals 17 residues. From germline, CDR1 is MNHNS and CDR2 SASEGT.

This clonotype was detected ten times or more. V is TRBV11-3 and J is TRBJ2-1; a weak D match, TRBD2 (5 bases). This CDR3 has 15 amino acids. CDR1 and CDR2 (germline): SGHNT, YENEEA. Trimming left V 2 bases short and J 9 bases short, with 17 bases between. As DNA, the CDR3 is TGTGCCAGCAGCTTATCCGGATCTTCTGGAGGTGAGCAGTTCTTC. The encoded protein is CASSLSGSSGGEQFF.

This clonotype appeared many times. The V and J genes are TRBV7-8 and TRBJ2-7; D is possibly TRBD2 (6 bases). V was shortened by 3 bases and J by 2 bases, with 17 bases between the two germline ends. The CDR3 sequence is 16 residues long. Germline lookup yields CDR1 SGHVS and CDR2 FQNEAQ. Here the CDR3 reads CASSLTGLNAAYEQYF. In DNA form, the CDR3 reads TGTGCCAGCAGCTTGACGGGACTTAACGCCGCCTACGAGCAGTACTTC.

This clonotype was detected ten times or more. This sequence joins TRBV9 and TRBJ1-5; D is undetermined. CDR3 length: 13 amino acids. V lost 3 bases and J lost 4, with 8 bases in between. Per the germline V gene, CDR1 is SGDLS and CDR2 is YYNGEE. The CDR3 spells CASSADGNQPQHF. CDR3 DNA sequence: TGTGCCAGCAGCGCCGACGGGAATCAGCCCCAGCATTTT.

In this sample, this clonotype turned up many times. The chain carries TRBV5-1 and TRBJ1-1; 9 positions match TRBD1. The CDR3 is made up of 15 amino acids. The ends lost 3 bases at V and 4 bases at J; junction bases unmatched: 7. CDR1 SGHRS and CDR2 YFSETQ come from the germline V gene. This CDR3 reads CASSWGTGLVTEAFF. Here the CDR3 DNA reads TGCGCCAGCAGCTGGGGGACAGGGTTGGTCACTGAAGCTTTCTTT.

The table lists this clonotype with many counts. The chain couples TRBV4-3 to TRBJ2-3, with D unresolved. The V end lost 0 bases, the J end lost 9 bases, and 7 bases lay between the germline ends. The CDR3 covers 12 residues. Germline V gene lookup returns CDR1 LGHNA and CDR2 YSLEER. CDR3 sequence: CASSQDLVTQYF. The CDR3 DNA reads TGCGCCAGCAGCCAAGATTTGGTGACGCAGTATTTT.

This clonotype was seen a handful of times. The CDR3 does not close with the conserved phenylalanine or tryptophan, likely indicating a read error. This sequence joins TRBV20-1 and TRBJ2-7; weak D call: TRBD2 (5 bases). The germline CDR1 and CDR2 sequences are DFQATT and SNEGSKA (reference sequence). V was clipped by 0 bases and J by 4 bases, with 13 bases between them. The CDR3 sequence is 14 residues long. The DNA of the CDR3 is TGCAGTGCTAGAGATGCCCACGGGGTATACGAGCAGTACCTC. Translated: CSARDAHGVYEQYL.

To note about this clonotype: It is likely a read error, because the conserved phenylalanine at the end of the CDR3 is missing. The genes are TRBV6-2 or TRBV6-3 and TRBJ2-5; unclear D gene. CDR3 length: 11 residues. Germline CDR1 reads MNHEY; CDR2 reads SVGEGT. V gave up 4 bases and J gave up 5 bases, with 5 bases separating them. CDR3: CASSWAETQYY. The CDR3 DNA follows: TGTGCCAGCAGTTGGGCGGAGACCCAGTACTAC.

The J gene is TRBJ1-1, the V gene TRBV7-9, with TRBD1 identical over 7 bases. There are 14 residues in the CDR3. Trimming cost V 5 bases and J 6 bases; bases outside gene matches: 9. The germline V gene encodes CDR1 SEHNR and CDR2 FQNEAQ (reference sequence). CDR3 in DNA: TGTGCCAGCAGCCCCGACAGGGCGAGGCCTGAAGCTTTCTTT. This encodes CASSPDRARPEAFF.

This clonotype has a count of ten or more. This chain links TRBV4-3 with TRBJ2-3, with TRBD2 identical over 9 bases. The J segment lost 6 bases and the V segment lost 0 bases, leaving 4 bases of the junction unmatched. This CDR3 spans 15 amino acids. The germline CDR1 and CDR2 sequences are LGHNA and YSLEER. The CDR3 DNA is TGCGCCAGCAGCCAAGATCCAGCGGGAGGTGATACGCAGTATTTT. Protein: CASSQDPAGGDTQYF.

The genes are TRBV2 and TRBJ2-3; 13 nucleotides line up with TRBD2. From germline, CDR1 is SNHLY and CDR2 FYNNEI. The V gene end was trimmed by 4 bases and the J gene end by 6 bases; junction bases not matched to a gene: 7. This CDR3 has 16 amino acids. The CDR3 reads CASSGGLAGDGDTQYF. Written as DNA, the CDR3 is TGTGCCAGCAGTGGCGGACTAGCGGGAGATGGGGATACGCAGTATTTT.

The chain carries TRBV2 and TRBJ2-1, with 9 positions matching TRBD1. The V and J ends lost 2 bases and 8 bases, in that order; junction bases with no gene match: 7. This CDR3 is built from 15 residues. Germline-derived CDR1 and CDR2 are SNHLY and FYNNEI. DNA of the CDR3: TGTGCCAGCAGTGAATTGGGGACAGGGTCTTATGAGCAGTTCTTC. Amino acids: CASSELGTGSYEQFF.

This clonotype appeared a single time. A much bigger clone sits one base away, suggesting this may be a read error. The chain uses TRBV29-1 and TRBJ2-7, with D unclear. In germline, CDR1 is SQVTM, CDR2 ANQGSEA. The V end was cut by 5 bases, the J end by 6 bases, with 14 bases between. The CDR3 is made up of 12 amino acids. CDR3 coding DNA: TGCAGCGTTCTCTGGGCTAGTAGCGAGCAGTACTTC. Protein product: CSVLWASSEQYF.

For this clonotype: A much larger clone sits a single nucleotide away, making a read error possible. The chain recombines TRBV7-8 with TRBJ2-3, with D possibly TRBD2 on 5 matching bases. In germline, CDR1 is SGHVS, CDR2 FQNEAQ. The CDR3 has 16 residues. Written as DNA, the CDR3 is TGTGCCAGCAGCCCGCCGAGGGTCCTCCGCCTGGATACGCAGTCTTTT. Translated: CASSPPRVLRLDTQSF.

The table lists this clonotype with a few counts. This chain joins TRBV9 and TRBJ2-7, with 7 bases matching TRBD1. The CDR3 has 14 residues. V lost 2 bases and J lost 0; bases outside the gene matches: 2. In germline, CDR1 is SGDLS, CDR2 YYNGEE. The DNA for the CDR3 is TGTGCCAGCAGCGTGACAGGGAACTCCTACGAGCAGTACTTC. This translates into CASSVTGNSYEQYF.

In this sample, this clonotype turned up a few times. The rearrangement links TRBV21-1 to TRBJ2-1; the table's D call, TRBD2, was not checked against the DNA. TRBV21-1 constitutes a pseudogene. The CDR3 runs 17 residues. The CDR3 DNA is TGTGCCAGCAGCAAAGAAGGTCTAGCGGGACCGTACAATGAGCAGTTCTTC. This gives the protein CASSKEGLAGPYNEQFF.

This clonotype was observed at least ten times. This chain connects TRBV29-1 to TRBJ2-3; a weak D match, TRBD2 (6 bases). This CDR3 has 15 residues. Germline CDR1 SQVTM, CDR2 ANQGSEA. Trimming cost V 6 bases and J 4 bases, with 20 bases left between them. The CDR3 DNA reads TGCAGCGTCGGGGCCCGGCCTAGCGCCTCAGATACGCAGTATTTT. This gives the protein CSVGARPSASDTQYF.

This chain uses TRBV12-3 or TRBV12-4 with TRBJ2-3, with TRBD2 matching 13 bases. The trim removed 6 bases at V and 0 bases at J, leaving 21 bases unmatched. This CDR3 comprises 22 residues. In nucleotides, the CDR3 is TGTGCCAGCAGCCCAATAGGGGGCTCCGGGACTAGCGGGACCTTAAGCACAGATACGCAGTATTTT. It is translated as CASSPIGGSGTSGTLSTDTQYF.

This chain connects TRBV20-1 to TRBJ2-7, with D possibly being TRBD1 (6 bases). The V and J ends lost 7 bases and 0 bases respectively, with 19 bases between them. CDR3 size: 15 residues. Germline V lookup: CDR1 DFQATT, CDR2 SNEGSKA (reference sequence). CDR3 sequence: CSVRGGQGSSYEQYF. CDR3 nucleotide sequence: TGCAGTGTTCGGGGCGGCCAGGGGAGCTCCTACGAGCAGTACTTC.

V and J are TRBV30 and TRBJ1-1; D not resolved. CDR1 is GTSNPN and CDR2 is SVGIG in the germline V gene (reference sequence). V was cut by 1 base and J by 4 bases, with 19 bases left in between. The CDR3 spans 16 residues. Here the CDR3 reads CAWSGSGITPSTEAFF. For the CDR3, the DNA is TGTGCCTGGAGTGGGTCCGGGATCACCCCGAGCACTGAAGCTTTCTTT.